The clone carrying this TCR beta chain was seen only once. The antigen remains unidentified. Using immunoSEQ multiplex PCR, the repertoire was profiled, and TCRdb retains in-frame clones only, with some absent. This sample has 40,000 to 50,000 clones, with roughly 88% found just once. The germline gives CDR1 SGHTA, CDR2 FQGNSA. V lost 2 bases and J lost 2, with 16 bases in between. The CDR3 extends over 16 amino acids. The sample comes from a study of T cell responses to AZD1222 COVID-19 vaccine. Study-wide results and caveats: Clonal diversity may have been underestimated in mostly white British donors. Dominant CD4 TCR responses targeted spike regions 160-218 and 743-854. As reported, nearly half of all spike-specific TCRs target variant regions that are unmutated. Once two AZD1222 doses were given, Spike-specific TCR breadth and depth went up.

This TCR came from an adult who received the AZD1222 COVID-19 vaccine. The sample was peripheral blood, taken 28 days after the second AZD1222 dose. The rearrangement joins TRBV7-2 to TRBJ2-7; a possible D gene is TRBD2 (5 bases). CDR3 DNA: TGTGCCAGCAGCTTAAAGAGGGTAGCTGCTACCTACGAGCAGTACTTC. Encoded protein: CASSLKRVAATYEQYF.